The 20 T cell receptor beta chains in this list originate from one sample, sequenced in a study of cytomegalovirus exposure and HLA in healthy donors. A multiplex PCR was run with 60 Vbeta primers and 13 Jbeta primers. Method: immunoSEQ multiplex PCR; TCRdb's copy keeps in-frame clones and lacks some. Of 100,000 or so clones listed, 76% are singletons. The sequenced material came from PBMCs. These receptors all stem from a man under 40 in good health and CMV-seropositive.

This clone was observed a single time. The chain recombines TRBV10-2 with TRBJ1-1, with TRBD1 identical over 11 bases. The germline gives CDR1 WSHSY, CDR2 SAAADI. The junction had 10 bases not matched to a gene; V was cut back by 6 bases and J by 4 bases. CDR3 length: 16 amino acids. Here the CDR3 DNA reads TGCGCCAGCAGCCTAGGACAGGGGGCAATGAGCACTGAAGCTTTCTTT. This gives the protein CASSLGQGAMSTEAFF.

This clone was seen a handful of times. DNA of the CDR3: TGCGCCAGCAGCCAAGAAATCACAATTACTGAAGCTTTCTTT. Encoded protein: CASSQEITITEAFF. The chain combines TRBV4-1 with TRBJ1-1; D unresolved. Deletions cut 0 bases from V and 5 bases from J, with 10 bases between. The CDR3 loop spans 14 amino acids. CDR1 and CDR2 from the germline V gene are MGHRA and YSYEKL.

The chain combines TRBV4-1 with TRBJ1-2; the match to TRBD1 covers 9 bases. This CDR3 is built from 17 residues. Germline CDR1 is MGHRA and CDR2 is YSYEKL. V was pared by 0 bases and J by 4 bases, with 9 bases of the junction left unmatched. This CDR3 is CASSQDEGTGRTYGYTF. The CDR3, as DNA: TGCGCCAGCAGCCAAGACGAAGGGACAGGGCGTACCTATGGCTACACCTTC.

DNA for the CDR3: TGTGCCAGCAGCTTACGCCCCGAGGCAGCAGCTTTCTTT. Its protein is CASSLRPEAAAFF. The chain combines TRBV7-3 with TRBJ1-1, with D unresolved. The CDR3 covers 13 residues. V lost 2 bases to trimming and J lost 10 bases, with 14 bases between them. CDR1 is SGHTA and CDR2 is FQGTGA in the germline V gene. The variable domain in full, with the rest retrieved from reference TRBV7-3 and TRBJ1-1, is GAGVSQTPSNKVTEKGKYVELRCDPISGHTALYWYRQSLGQGPEFLIYFQGTGAADDSGLPNDRFFAVRPEGSVSTLKIQRTERGDSAVYLCASSLRPEAAAFFGQGTRLTVV.

This clone was detected once. The genes are TRBV4-3 and TRBJ2-3; the D gene is possibly TRBD2 (5 bases). This CDR3 region has 14 residues. Germline loops: CDR1 LGHNA, CDR2 YSLEER. V was trimmed by 0 bases and J by 6 bases, leaving 10 bases between them. CDR3 amino acids: CASSQDGLSDTQYF. DNA for the CDR3: TGCGCCAGCAGCCAAGATGGACTTTCGGATACGCAGTATTTT.

The chain carries TRBV21-1 and TRBJ2-3; the table calls TRBD2, which could not be checked here. TRBV21-1 constitutes a pseudogene. The CDR3 extends over 16 amino acids. The chain's CDR3 is CASSKEEGMVTDTQYF. CDR3 DNA sequence: TGTGCCAGCAGCAAAGAGGAGGGGATGGTCACAGATACGCAGTATTTT.

V usage is TRBV15 and J usage is TRBJ2-5; D is unclear. V lost 3 bases and J 5 bases, leaving 16 bases between the germline ends. The CDR3 spans 15 residues. Looked up from germline, CDR1 is LNHNV and CDR2 is YYDKDF (reference sequence). As DNA, the CDR3 is TGTGCCACCAGCAGCCTTCTGGCCCCTCTGGAGACCCAGTACTTC. As protein: CATSSLLAPLETQYF.

V usage is TRBV27 and J usage is TRBJ1-6; the D gene is possibly TRBD1 (5 bases). V lost 4 bases to trimming and J lost 7 bases, with 11 bases between them. The CDR3 totals 14 residues. The germline CDR1 and CDR2 sequences are MNHEY and SMNVEV (reference sequence). CDR3 DNA: TGTGCCAGCAGTTCCCGCGGGGGAAATTCACCCCTCCACTTT. Its translation: CASSSRGGNSPLHF.

The chain carries TRBV19 and TRBJ1-2; D is perhaps TRBD1 (5 bases). CDR3 size: 13 residues. In germline, CDR1 is LNHDA, CDR2 SQIVND (reference sequence). The V end lost 8 bases, the J end lost 2 bases, and 12 bases lay between the germline ends. CDR3 region: CASGRTHNYGYTF. CDR3 in DNA: TGTGCCAGTGGGAGGACACACAACTATGGCTACACCTTC.

The chain has TRBV5-1 and TRBJ1-2, with D possibly being TRBD1 (5 bases). The CDR3 has 18 residues. Per germline, CDR1 SGHRS and CDR2 YFSETQ. V was cut by 4 bases and J by 3 bases, with 25 bases left in between. CDR3 coding DNA: TGCGCCAGCAGCCTGGGGGTTTTTTGGGCAGAGGGCGACTATGGCTACACCTTC. This codes for CASSLGVFWAEGDYGYTF.

The sample holds a few counts of this clone. V and J are TRBV19 and TRBJ2-2, with no clear D. Germline V gene sequence: CDR1 LNHDA, CDR2 SQIVND (reference sequence). V was shortened by 5 bases and J by 3 bases, with 7 bases between the two germline ends. This CDR3 region has 13 residues. The CDR3: CASSWPHTGELFF. The CDR3 DNA follows: TGTGCCAGTAGTTGGCCTCACACCGGGGAGCTGTTTTTT.

The chain joins TRBV2 to TRBJ2-7, with 8 bases identical to TRBD1. Germline loops: CDR1 SNHLY, CDR2 FYNNEI. This CDR3 has 14 residues. V lost 6 bases, J lost 3 bases, and 7 bases stayed unmatched. CDR3 bases: TGTGCCAGCAGCAGGGGGCATAGCGACTACGAGCAGTACGTC. It translates to CASSRGHSDYEQYV.

The J gene is TRBJ2-7, the V gene TRBV4-2; TRBD2 agrees at 13 bases. Trimming cost V 1 base and J 1 base; bases outside gene matches: 4. The germline V gene encodes CDR1 LGHNA and CDR2 YNFKEQ. The CDR3 is made up of 17 amino acids. CDR3 sequence: CASSQGLAGGLSYEQYF. CDR3 nucleotides: TGTGCCAGCAGCCAAGGACTAGCGGGAGGTTTATCCTACGAGCAGTACTTC.

Note on this clone: Other nucleotide sequences from this sample produce the same CDR3. The chain carries TRBV6-1 and TRBJ1-5; maybe TRBD1 (6 bases). The CDR3 covers 14 residues. Germline CDR1 MNHNS, CDR2 SASEGT. V was clipped by 1 base and J by 2 bases, with 6 bases between them. The CDR3 sequence is CASSEDRGNQPQHF. In nucleotides, the CDR3 is TGTGCCAGCAGTGAAGACAGGGGCAATCAGCCCCAGCATTTT.

This clone was detected only once. The chain has TRBV28 and TRBJ2-7, with 7 bases identical to TRBD1. Per the germline V gene, CDR1 is MDHEN and CDR2 is SYDVKM. This CDR3 comprises 14 residues. CDR3 sequence (DNA): TGTGCTACCCGCCCCGGGACAGCCAACTACGAGCAGTACTTC. The encoded protein is CATRPGTANYEQYF.

The chain links TRBV4-3 to TRBJ1-5; D is undetermined. Germline values: CDR1 LGHNA, CDR2 YSLEER. The CDR3 covers 13 residues. V was clipped by 0 bases and J by 4 bases, with 4 bases between them. The CDR3 is CASSQERNQPQHF. In nucleotides, the CDR3 is TGCGCCAGCAGCCAAGAGAGGAATCAGCCCCAGCATTTT.

In this sample, this clone turned up a few times. The rearrangement uses TRBV6-6 and TRBJ1-1, with D possibly TRBD1 on 6 matching bases. The V gene lost 8 bases and the J gene lost 8 bases, with 9 bases spanning the gap. Germline V gene lookup returns CDR1 MNHNY and CDR2 SVGAGI (reference sequence). The CDR3 has 10 amino acids. CDR3: CASEGVEAFF. CDR3 DNA sequence: TGTGCCAGCGAGGGGGTAGAAGCTTTCTTT.

J is TRBJ1-2 and V is TRBV28; D gene uncertain. The CDR3 has 11 residues. Germline-derived CDR1 and CDR2 are MDHEN and SYDVKM. Trimming took off 3 bases at V and 5 bases at J, with 4 bases between the two ends. CDR3 sequence (DNA): TGTGCCAGCAGTTTCCAGTATGGCTACACCTTC. Its translation is CASSFQYGYTF.

This clone showed up just a few times. This chain uses TRBV6-1 with TRBJ1-2; TRBD1 matches 8 bases. J was trimmed by 7 bases and V by 6 bases; bases with no gene match: 10. The CDR3 loop spans 14 amino acids. Germline CDR1 reads MNHNS; CDR2 reads SASEGT. The CDR3 DNA sequence: TGTGCCAGCAGCGCCGACAGGGGAGTGCGTGGCTACACCTTC. Its translation is CASSADRGVRGYTF.

This clone was seen just once. V usage is TRBV5-1 and J usage is TRBJ2-5; perhaps TRBD2 as D (5 bases). The DNA end is a closer match to TRBJ2-7, so the J assignment may be wrong. The germline CDR1 and CDR2 sequences are SGHRS and YFSETQ. The length of the CDR3 is 13 residues. As DNA, the CDR3 is TGCGCCAGCAGCTTGGGACTAACCTACGAGCAGTACTTC. This sequence encodes CASSLGLTYEQYF.